This is a list of T cell receptor beta chains from one sample in a study of OX40 agonist ivuxolimab in advanced cancers. Using immunoSEQ multiplex PCR, the repertoire was profiled, and TCRdb retains in-frame clones only, with some absent. The table has about 31,000 clones, approximately 86% seen once. The sequenced sample was CD4+ or CD8+ T cells sorted from blood, obtained in a trial of the OX40 agonist ivuxolimab. These receptors were obtained from an adult with an advanced solid tumor such as melanoma, head and neck, liver or kidney cancer. The CDR3 runs from the conserved cysteine through the conserved F or W. D genes are given only for firm matches. Rows may omit the clone size; those that give it use once, few, many or a size class.

TRBJ1-1,TRBV4-1,.,TRBD1,TGCGCCAGCAGCCAGGTCGACAGGGGCGGGACTGAAGCTTTCTTT,CASSQVDRGGTEAFF
TRBJ2-2,TRBV19,.,.,TGTGCCAGTAGTCTTTCCGGGGAGCTGTTTTTT,CASSLSGELFF
TRBJ1-5,TRBV6-5,.,.,TGTGCCAGCAGTTACTCGGGGAGTGGCAATCAGCCCCAGCATTTT,CASSYSGSGNQPQHF
TRBJ2-1,TRBV15,.,.,TGTGCCACCAGCAGAGGACATCCTAAAGATGAGCAGTTCTTC,CATSRGHPKDEQFF
TRBJ1-5,TRBV5-1,.,TRBD1,TGCGCCAGCAGCTTGGGACAGGGGGCGACACTTTCGAGCAATCAGCCCCAGCATTTT,CASSLGQGATLSSNQPQHF
TRBJ2-7,TRBV15,.,.,TGTGCCACCAGCACATACCAAGGGCTACTAGGGCGCGAGCAGTACTTC,CATSTYQGLLGREQYF
TRBJ2-7,TRBV9,.,TRBD2,TGTGCCAGCAGCGCTCTGACTAGCAACGAGCAGTACTTC,CASSALTSNEQYF
TRBJ1-1,TRBV15,.,.,TGTGCCACCAGCAGAGATCACAACACTGAAGCTTTCTTT,CATSRDHNTEAFF
TRBJ2-7,TRBV5-1,.,TRBD1,TGCGCCAGCAGCCAATTGAGGACAGGGGGCAACGAGCAGTACTTC,CASSQLRTGGNEQYF
TRBJ1-2,TRBV2,.,.,TGTGCCAGCAGTGAATTAGGGGGGCGCGGCTATGGCTACACCTTC,CASSELGGRGYGYTF
TRBJ2-2,TRBV5-5,.,TRBD2,TGTGCCAGCAGCTTGGGAGTCGTGGTCGTGCCTAGCGGGAGCACCGGGGAGCTGTTTTTT,CASSLGVVVVPSGSTGELFF
TRBJ2-2,TRBV15,.,TRBD2,TGTGCCACAGGTGTCAGGGAGGGCGGGGAGCTGTTTTTT,CATGVREGGELFF
TRBJ2-4,TRBV7-8,.,.,TGTGCCAGCAGCCCTGGGACACCAGAAAACATTCAGTACTTC,CASSPGTPENIQYF
TRBJ2-1,TRBV7-6,.,.,TGTGCCAGCAGCTTACGACAGGGACTTTACAATGAGCAGTTCTTC,CASSLRQGLYNEQFF
TRBJ2-7,TRBV7-9,.,TRBD2,TGTGCCAGCAGCTTAGAGACTAGCGGGAGTTACGAGCAGTACTTC,CASSLETSGSYEQYF
TRBJ2-1,TRBV19,.,.,TGTGCCAGTAGTCTGGGATCCCGTTACAATGAGCAGTTCTTC,CASSLGSRYNEQFF
TRBJ2-7,TRBV5-1,once,.,TGCGCCAGCAGCTTGGCGGGAGAGGGGGCCTACGAGCAGTACTTC,CASSLAGEGAYEQYF
TRBJ1-2,TRBV13,.,.,TGTGCCAGCAGCTTAGGCGCAGGGCGGGATGGCTACACCTTC,CASSLGAGRDGYTF
TRBJ1-2,TRBV15,.,.,TGTGCCACCAGCAGAGATAGGGCCCGCCGGGCCTATGGCTACACCTTC,CATSRDRARRAYGYTF
TRBJ2-1,TRBV29-1,.,.,TGCAGCGTTGTACTTCGGGACACGTACAATGAGCAGTTCTTC,CSVVLRDTYNEQFF
TRBJ2-2,TRBV28,.,.,TGTGCCAGCATCCCGACCCCACCCACCGGGGAGCTGTTTTTT,CASIPTPPTGELFF
TRBJ2-7,TRBV6-5,few,.,TGTGCCAGCAGAGTTGGGTTCGGGGACCCCTACGAGCAGTACTTC,CASRVGFGDPYEQYF
TRBJ2-7,TRBV15,.,.,TGTGCCACCAGCATTTCAGGTTTTAAGTACTTC,CATSISGFKYF
TRBJ2-7,TRBV13,.,.,TGTGCCAGCAGCCTAGGACCGCTCTACGAGCAGTACTTC,CASSLGPLYEQYF
TRBJ2-7,TRBV15,large,TRBD1,TGTGCCACCAGCAGCGGGACAGGCACCTACGAGCAGTACTTC,CATSSGTGTYEQYF
TRBJ2-3,TRBV4-2,once,.,TGTGCCAGCAGCCCCGCGGACCAGTCAGGTGATACGCAGTATTTT,CASSPADQSGDTQYF
TRBJ2-7,TRBV7-8,.,TRBD1,TGTGCCAGCAGCTTAGCCCCGTTGGAGCAGGGGGCGAACGAGCAGTACTTC,CASSLAPLEQGANEQYF
TRBJ2-4,TRBV29-1,.,.,TGCAGCGTCGAATTGGCGGGGAGGGCCAAAAACATTCAGTACTTC,CSVELAGRAKNIQYF
TRBJ1-1,TRBV11-2,.,.,TGTGCCAGCAGCTTTTACAGCCAGATGAACACTGAAGCTTTCTTT,CASSFYSQMNTEAFF
TRBJ2-7,TRBV19,.,TRBD2,TGTGCCAGTAGTTTCGGCGCGGGAGGCGAGCAGTACTTC,CASSFGAGGEQYF
TRBJ2-5,TRBV9,.,.,TGTGCCAGCAGCGGCCGGGGGCAGGGTAAGAGAGAGACCCAGTACTTC,CASSGRGQGKRETQYF
TRBJ2-7,TRBV7-6,.,TRBD1,TGTGCCAGCAGCTTAGAGGGGACAGGGGTCTACGAGCAGTACTTC,CASSLEGTGVYEQYF
TRBJ1-5,TRBV27,.,.,TGTGCCAGCAGTCCGGGGGCGGGTAGCAATCAGCCCCAGCATTTT,CASSPGAGSNQPQHF
TRBJ1-4,TRBV5-4,.,.,TGTGCCAGCAGCGCAACCATCGACATTTCAACTAATGAAAAACTGTTTTTT,CASSATIDISTNEKLFF
TRBJ2-4,TRBV19,.,.,TGTGCCAGTAGTATTCTGTCTAGCTCCGACATTCAGTACTTC,CASSILSSSDIQYF
TRBJ2-7,TRBV7-3,.,.,TGTGCCAGCAGCTCCGGTTCCGGCGACGAGCAGTACTTC,CASSSGSGDEQYF
TRBJ1-5,TRBV6-1,.,TRBD1,TGTGCCAGCGGGTGGACAGGTGATAGCAATCAGCCCCAGCATTTT,CASGWTGDSNQPQHF
TRBJ2-1,TRBV7-9,medium-sized,TRBD1,TGTGCCAGCAGCTCGTCCGGGACAGGTAATGAGCAGTTCTTC,CASSSSGTGNEQFF
TRBJ1-2,TRBV6-4,.,.,TGTGCCAGCAGTGACGCGGGCAGGAACTATGGCTACACCTTC,CASSDAGRNYGYTF
TRBJ1-1,TRBV13,.,TRBD1,TGTGCCAGCAGCCACCAGGGCAGGGGGATGTCTGAAGCTTTCTTT,CASSHQGRGMSEAFF
TRBJ2-7,TRBV29-1,.,TRBD2,TGCAGCGTTGAAGAGGGGGACTACTACGAGCAGTACTTC,CSVEEGDYYEQYF
TRBJ2-5,TRBV4-1,.,.,TGCGCCAGCAGCCAAGAGGGAATTGGGGACGTGACCCAGTACTTC,CASSQEGIGDVTQYF
TRBJ2-7,TRBV14,.,.,TGTGCCAGCAGCCAAAGCGGGTACTCCTACGAGCAGTACTTC,CASSQSGYSYEQYF
TRBJ1-5,TRBV2,few,TRBD1,TGTGCCAGCAGTTATGCACAGGGGGCGGGGAATCAGCCCCAGCATTTT,CASSYAQGAGNQPQHF
TRBJ1-2,TRBV5-1,few,.,TGCGCCAGCACGGCAGGAGGGGATGGCTACACCTTC,CASTAGGDGYTF
TRBJ1-1,TRBV27,few,.,TGTGCCAGCAGTTTAGGAACTGAAGCTTTCTTT,CASSLGTEAFF
TRBJ1-2,TRBV29-1,.,TRBD1,TGCAGCGTTTACGGGTTGACAGGGGCAGAGGGCTATGGCTACACCTTC,CSVYGLTGAEGYGYTF
TRBJ2-1,TRBV5-1,.,TRBD2,TGCGCCAGCAGCCTAATAGCGGGAGTCTTGGATGAGCAGTTCTTC,CASSLIAGVLDEQFF
TRBJ2-7,TRBV18,once,TRBD1,TGTGCCAGCTCACCCGAGTTGTCTGATGTTTGGGACAGGTCCTACGAGCAGTACTTC,CASSPELSDVWDRSYEQYF
TRBJ2-1,TRBV9,.,TRBD1,TGTGCCAGCAGCGGAAGACAGGGAAAATCCTACAATGAGCAGTTCTTC,CASSGRQGKSYNEQFF
TRBJ1-1,TRBV6-1,.,TRBD1,TGTGCCGTCCCTACCGGACAGGGGAACACTGAAGCTTTCTTT,CAVPTGQGNTEAFF
TRBJ2-1,TRBV6-4,few,.,TGTGCCAGCAGTGACTCTATTCGCCATACGCCTAGTGAGCAGTTCTTC,CASSDSIRHTPSEQFF
TRBJ2-1,TRBV7-9,.,.,TGTGCCAGCAGCTTAGTCCGGGACTTAGACAATGAGCAGTTCTTC,CASSLVRDLDNEQFF
TRBJ1-1,TRBV7-9,once,.,TGTGCCACAGCCGGGGGCAACCTGAACTCTGAAGCTTTCTTT,CATAGGNLNSEAFF
TRBJ2-1,TRBV7-9,.,.,TGTGCCAGCAGCTCCCCTCGGGGCACCGACGATGAGCAGTTCTTC,CASSSPRGTDDEQFF
TRBJ2-5,TRBV27,.,TRBD2,TGTGCCAGCAGTCCCCGTTACGGGGCTACGGGAGGGGAGACCCAGTACTTC,CASSPRYGATGGETQYF
TRBJ1-5,TRBV28,.,TRBD1,TGTGCCAGCAGCCCGGGACAGGGGGCGAGTCAGCCCCAGCATTTT,CASSPGQGASQPQHF
TRBJ2-1,TRBV7-2,.,TRBD2,TGTGCCAGCAGCCCCGACCGACTAGCGAACTACAATGAGCAGTTCTTC,CASSPDRLANYNEQFF
TRBJ1-4,TRBV27,.,.,TGTGCCAGCAGTTTATCTGTGGGTGACGAAAAACTGTTTTTT,CASSLSVGDEKLFF
TRBJ2-5,TRBV19,.,TRBD2,TGTGCCAGTAGTCCCTCGACTAGCGGGAGGGCCCACGAGACCCAGTACTTC,CASSPSTSGRAHETQYF